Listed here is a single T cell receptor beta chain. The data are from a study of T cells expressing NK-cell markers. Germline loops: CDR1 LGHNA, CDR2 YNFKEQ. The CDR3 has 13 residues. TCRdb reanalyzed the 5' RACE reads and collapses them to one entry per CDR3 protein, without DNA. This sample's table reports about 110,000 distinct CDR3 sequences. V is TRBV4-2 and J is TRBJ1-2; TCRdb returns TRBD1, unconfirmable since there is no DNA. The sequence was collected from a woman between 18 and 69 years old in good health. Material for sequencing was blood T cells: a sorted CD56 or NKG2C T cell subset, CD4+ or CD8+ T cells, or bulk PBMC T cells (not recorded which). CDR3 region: CASSPGQYYGYTF.